The 17 T cell receptor beta chains in this list originate from one sample, sequenced in a study of T cells in Graves' hyperthyroidism and ophthalmopathy. Researchers took RNA transcripts and amplified the TCR beta CDR3 regions from them. The HTBI set primed first-round TCR CDR3 RT-PCR. MiXCR was run by TCRdb on the multiplex PCR reads, yielding one entry per CDR3 protein. This sample has a few hundred thousand distinct CDR3 sequences; around 14% occur once, and the top ten carry roughly 6.6%. Sequencing was performed on blood. The receptors originated from a woman in her thirties with Graves' hyperthyroidism.

This rearrangement joins TRBV7-9 to TRBJ2-1; 11 positions agree with TRBD2. This CDR3 spans 17 amino acids. V lost 1 base, J lost 5 bases, and 7 bases stayed unmatched. In germline, CDR1 is SEHNR, CDR2 FQNEAQ (reference sequence). CDR3 in DNA: TGTGCCAGCAGCTTAGGTCCCGCTAGCGGGGGGAACAATGAGCAGTTCTTC. Translated, it gives CASSLGPASGGNNEQFF.

This clonotype occurred many times. The chain has TRBV7-9 and TRBJ2-7; the D gene is possibly TRBD2 (6 bases). This CDR3 region has 12 residues. Germline V gene lookup returns CDR1 SEHNR and CDR2 FQNEAQ (reference sequence). V was clipped by 4 bases and J by 4 bases, with 8 bases between them. CDR3 nucleotide sequence: TGTGCCAGCAGCTACGGAGGGTACGAGCAGTACTTC. Amino acids: CASSYGGYEQYF.

This clonotype was observed a few times. V gene TRBV4-1 combines with J gene TRBJ1-5; unclear D gene. The CDR3 runs 16 residues. Germline-derived CDR1 and CDR2 are MGHRA and YSYEKL. The ends were cut back, 4 bases at V and 0 bases at J, with 13 bases in the middle. CDR3 coding DNA: TGCGCCAGCAGCCCCAAAGTCGGCTATAGCAATCAGCCCCAGCATTTT. This sequence encodes CASSPKVGYSNQPQHF.

This clonotype was detected ten times or more. The chain uses TRBV7-9 and TRBJ2-7; TRBD1 aligns across 7 bases. CDR1 is SEHNR and CDR2 is FQNEAQ in the germline V gene (reference sequence). V was clipped by 5 bases and J by 0 bases; unmatched bases: 7. This CDR3 has 15 residues. The CDR3 DNA follows: TGTGCCAGCAGCCCCCGGGACAGTTACTCCTACGAGCAGTACTTC. Amino acids: CASSPRDSYSYEQYF.

This chain links TRBV25-1 with TRBJ2-7, with TRBD1 matching 9 bases. Germline V lookup: CDR1 MGHDK, CDR2 SYGVNS. V lost 8 bases, J lost 7 bases, and 12 bases stayed unmatched. The CDR3 runs to 14 residues. CDR3 in amino acids: CASAPGTGRLEQYF. The CDR3 DNA reads TGTGCCAGCGCGCCCGGGACAGGGAGGTTGGAGCAGTACTTC.

This clonotype was seen just once. The rearrangement joins TRBV30 to TRBJ2-1; D perhaps matches TRBD2 (5 bases). This CDR3 has 13 amino acids. V was shortened by 3 bases and J by 1 base, with 7 bases between the two germline ends. Germline V CDR1 and CDR2: GTSNPN, SVGIG (reference sequence). The CDR3 loop is CAWRLASYNEQFF. CDR3 coding DNA: TGTGCCTGGAGGCTAGCTTCCTACAATGAGCAGTTCTTC.

The sample holds many counts of this clonotype. The J gene is TRBJ1-5, the V gene TRBV28; 8 positions match TRBD1. This CDR3 comprises 15 residues. After removal of 6 bases from V and 7 bases from J, the junction contained 11 bases not matched to a gene. Germline V lookup: CDR1 MDHEN, CDR2 SYDVKM. CDR3 protein: CASSPNRGVEQPQHF. CDR3 nucleotides: TGTGCCAGCAGCCCTAACAGGGGGGTAGAGCAGCCCCAGCATTTT.

This clonotype was seen at least ten times. CDR3 DNA sequence: TGTGCCAGCAGTTTAATTGCAGGGGGGAGTAGCGGGATTAAGTACTTC. The encoded protein is CASSLIAGGSSGIKYF. This chain connects TRBV12-3 or TRBV12-4 to TRBJ2-7; D might be TRBD2 (8 bases). This CDR3 comprises 16 residues. V dropped 2 bases and J dropped 11 bases, with 25 bases sitting between them.

Ten or more counts support this clonotype. The chain joins TRBV6-6 to TRBJ2-5; D tentatively reads TRBD1 or TRBD2 (5 bases each). Trimming took off 0 bases at V and 5 bases at J, with 16 bases between the two ends. This CDR3 is 16 amino acids long. In germline, CDR1 is MNHNY, CDR2 SVGAGI (reference sequence). CDR3 amino acids: CASSYSCPRDGETQYF. The CDR3, as DNA: TGTGCCAGCAGTTACTCGTGCCCCAGGGACGGGGAGACCCAGTACTTC.

This clonotype has only a few counts. The gene calls are TRBV7-9 and TRBJ2-2; D possibly matches TRBD1 or TRBD2 (5 bases each). V lost 5 bases and J 6 bases, leaving 13 bases between the germline ends. This CDR3 region has 14 residues. Germline loops: CDR1 SEHNR, CDR2 FQNEAQ (reference sequence). The CDR3 loop reads CASSTTRGPGELFF. The CDR3 DNA follows: TGTGCCAGCAGCACAACTAGGGGACCCGGGGAGCTGTTTTTT.

Ten or more counts support this clonotype. The gene calls are TRBV11-2 and TRBJ1-4; no definite D call. The CDR3 is 15 amino acids. Germline lookup yields CDR1 SGHAT and CDR2 FQNNGV. Trimming cost V 2 bases and J 7 bases, with 14 bases left between them. The CDR3 reads CASSLFWPPPEKLFF. DNA of the CDR3: TGTGCCAGCAGCTTATTTTGGCCTCCTCCTGAAAAACTGTTTTTT.

CDR3 nucleotide sequence: TGTGCCATCAGTGAGTCGAATGGCCTGAGCGCTGAAAAACTGTTTTTT. This encodes CAISESNGLSAEKLFF. This chain joins TRBV10-3 and TRBJ1-4; the D is unclear. CDR1 is ENHRY, CDR2 SYGVKD, per germline. The CDR3 contains 16 residues. V lost 0 bases, J lost 7 bases, and 15 bases lay in between.

This clonotype has at least ten counts. J is TRBJ2-7 and V is TRBV6-1; possible D gene TRBD2, 6 bases. CDR1 and CDR2 (germline): MNHNS, SASEGT. The CDR3 consists of 14 residues. The V gene lost 5 bases and the J gene lost 2 bases, with 13 bases spanning the gap. CDR3 in DNA: TGTGCCAGCAGTTCGCTAGCGCCCACCTACGAGCAGTACTTC. Its protein is CASSSLAPTYEQYF.

The table lists this clonotype with a few counts. V gene TRBV5-4 combines with J gene TRBJ2-1; 8 bases are a match to TRBD2. Germline V lookup: CDR1 SGHNT, CDR2 YYREEE (reference sequence). This CDR3 has 16 residues. The V gene end was trimmed by 1 base and the J gene end by 3 bases; junction bases not matched to a gene: 6. CDR3 DNA sequence: TGTGCCAGCAGCTTGTATTTAACTAGCGGCTACAATGAGCAGTTCTTC. Its translation: CASSLYLTSGYNEQFF.

The V call is TRBV4-1, the J call TRBJ1-6, with D possibly being TRBD1 (5 bases). Germline CDR1 and CDR2: MGHRA and YSYEKL. This CDR3 comprises 14 residues. V shed 3 bases and J shed 6 bases, with 9 bases lying between them. The chain's CDR3 is CASSQGLRNSPLHF. In nucleotides, the CDR3 is TGCGCCAGCAGCCAGGGACTGCGTAATTCACCCCTCCACTTT.

This clonotype showed up just a few times. V gene TRBV20-1 combines with J gene TRBJ2-2; 8 bases are a match to TRBD1. This CDR3 spans 15 amino acids. Germline trimming cut 6 bases from V and 4 bases from J; bases unmatched to any gene: 10. Germline V lookup: CDR1 DFQATT, CDR2 SNEGSKA (reference sequence). The CDR3 sequence: CSATSRDRSTGELFF. CDR3 in DNA: TGCAGTGCCACCAGCCGGGACAGGAGCACCGGGGAGCTGTTTTTT.

Comments on this clonotype: Relative to the germline gene, one junction end is altered; a read error may explain this. This rearrangement joins TRBV6-1 to TRBJ2-1, with 8 bases aligning to TRBD2. The CDR3 is made up of 17 amino acids. Germline-derived CDR1 and CDR2 are MNHNS and SASEGT. The CDR3 bases are TGTACCAGCACTACGGCTATCAGAAGAGCGGGGGACAATGAGCAGTTCTTC. It translates to CTSTTAIRRAGDNEQFF.